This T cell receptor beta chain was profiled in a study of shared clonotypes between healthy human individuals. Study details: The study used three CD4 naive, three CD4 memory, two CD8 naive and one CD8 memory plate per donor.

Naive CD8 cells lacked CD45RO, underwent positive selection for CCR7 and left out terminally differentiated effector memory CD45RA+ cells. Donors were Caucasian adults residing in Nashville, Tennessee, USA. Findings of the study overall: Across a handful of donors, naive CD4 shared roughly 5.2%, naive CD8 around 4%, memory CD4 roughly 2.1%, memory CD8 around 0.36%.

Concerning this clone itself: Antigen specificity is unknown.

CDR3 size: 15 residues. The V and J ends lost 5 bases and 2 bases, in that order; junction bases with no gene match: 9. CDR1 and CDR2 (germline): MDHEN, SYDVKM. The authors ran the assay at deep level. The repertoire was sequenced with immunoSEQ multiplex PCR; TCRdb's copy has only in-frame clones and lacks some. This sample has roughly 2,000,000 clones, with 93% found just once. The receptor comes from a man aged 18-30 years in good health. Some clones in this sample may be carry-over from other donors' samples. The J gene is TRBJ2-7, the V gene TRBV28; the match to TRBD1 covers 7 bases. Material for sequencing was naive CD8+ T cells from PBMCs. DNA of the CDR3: TGTGCCAGCAGTCCCCGGGACAGTCCTCCCTACGAGCAGTACTTC. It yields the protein CASSPRDSPPYEQYF.